This T cell receptor beta chain is from a study of T cell responses to AZD1222 COVID-19 vaccine. Whole-study results and caveats: Clonal diversity was possibly underestimated, and the donors were mostly white British, with more females. As reported, nearly half of all spike-specific TCRs target variant regions that are unmutated.

From germline, CDR1 is GTSNPN and CDR2 SVGIG (reference sequence). Trimming left V 3 bases short and J 6 bases short, with 6 bases between. This CDR3 comprises 11 residues. The table came from immunoSEQ multiplex PCR; TCRdb's copy has only in-frame clones and leaves some out. The sample has about 180,000 clones, around nine tenths seen once. This clone was picked up one time. Its specificity is not known. The TCR originated in an adult in good health. The material sequenced was peripheral blood, taken on day 0 of AZD1222 vaccination. This chain uses TRBV30 with TRBJ2-1; D ambiguous. Written as DNA, the CDR3 is TGTGCCTGGAGCGTAGCCAATGAGCAGTTCTTC. This gives the protein CAWSVANEQFF.